This T cell receptor beta chain was profiled in a study of shared clonotypes between healthy human individuals. Notes on the study in general: Sequencing depth was predicted to influence how clonotypes are shared among donors.

Turning to this clone: What it recognizes is unknown.

An even split of each subset's genomic DNA across several immunoSEQ plates was performed. It was 300 ng DNA, roughly 28,000 T cell genomes, that went into each replicate PCR of unsorted PBMC. Produced via immunoSEQ multiplex PCR; TCRdb's table is partial and in-frame only. The table records more than 450,000 clones, about four fifths of them present only once. V lost 6 bases and J lost 2, with 9 bases in between. This CDR3 has 14 amino acids. CDR1 is SGHNT, CDR2 YYREEE, per germline (reference sequence). Sequenced: PBMCs. The clonotype comes from a woman in her thirties or forties in good health. Some clones in this sample may be carry-over from other donors' samples. V is TRBV5-4 and J is TRBJ2-6; no reliable D call. The CDR3 loop reads CASTTTTGANVLTF. The DNA of the CDR3 is TGTGCCAGCACCACCACTACTGGGGCCAACGTCCTGACTTTC.